This TCR beta chain was obtained from a study of blood T cell repertoires in COVID-19. Study overall: Acute and convalescent COVID-19 specimens originated in the United States, Italy and Spain. T cells, B-cell-depleted T cells, or PBMCs supplied cDNA or gDNA.

Per the authors' pipeline: Amplification of reference gene primers provided the estimated nucleated cell counts. Some clones are missing from TCRdb's copy, which holds only in-frame ones; the method was immunoSEQ multiplex PCR. That table supplies the V and J calls and clone size; D and trimming were determined from the DNA. The sample gives about 200,000 clones, over 70% of which show up once; 4.5% to 7% is in the top ten. The receptor was derived from a woman in her 70s with acute or convalescent COVID-19. The specimen sequenced was peripheral blood.

The CDR3 sequence is CASSFQWGGTTYNEQFF. In DNA, the CDR3 is TGTGCCAGCAGCTTTCAATGGGGCGGTACCACCTACAATGAGCAGTTCTTC. This rearrangement joins TRBV5-5 to TRBJ2-1, with D tentatively TRBD1 (5 bases). The V gene's germline CDR1 is SGHKS and CDR2 YYEKEE (reference sequence). The CDR3 is 17 amino acids. V shed 2 bases and J shed 2 bases, with 17 bases lying between them.